The 11 T cell receptor beta chains in this list originate from one sample, sequenced in a study of blood T cell repertoires in COVID-19. Here immunoSEQ multiplex PCR was the method, and the copy in TCRdb shows in-frame clones only, minus some. The table has about 350,000 clones, about 88% seen once. Sequenced material: PBMCs or T cells enriched from blood (not recorded which). The receptors shown here come from a woman aged 25 to 39 who had been exposed to COVID-19.

The V and J genes are TRBV27 and TRBJ1-4, with no clear D. The V and J ends lost 5 bases and 8 bases respectively, with 21 bases between them. This CDR3 comprises 16 residues. Germline V gene lookup returns CDR1 MNHEY and CDR2 SMNVEV (reference sequence). The CDR3 loop reads CASSPLRANRGEKLFF. DNA of the CDR3: TGTGCCAGCAGTCCTCTCCGGGCCAACAGAGGGGAAAAACTGTTTTTT.

This chain joins TRBV28 and TRBJ1-1, with TRBD1 matching over 9 bases. Unmatched junction bases numbered 6, after V lost 6 bases and J lost 7 bases. Germline CDR1 reads MDHEN; CDR2 reads SYDVKM. This CDR3 has 13 amino acids. CDR3 nucleotide sequence: TGTGCCAGCAGGACAGGGGGAGAAGTTGAAGCTTTCTTT. Its translation: CASRTGGEVEAFF.

The V gene is TRBV2, the J gene TRBJ1-1, with D hard to call. V was cut by 4 bases and J by 8 bases, with 17 bases left in between. The CDR3 consists of 14 residues. Germline-derived CDR1 and CDR2 are SNHLY and FYNNEI. Here the CDR3 reads CASSGQEAPIEAFF. The CDR3 bases are TGTGCCAGCAGTGGGCAAGAGGCCCCCATCGAAGCTTTCTTT.

The gene calls are TRBV30 and TRBJ2-7; D call uncertain. Germline V gene data show CDR1 as GTSNPN and CDR2 as SVGIG (reference sequence). The CDR3 loop spans 12 amino acids. Trimming cost V 2 bases and J 4 bases, with 9 bases left between them. The CDR3 nucleotides are TGTGCCTGGAGTCTTGGCCCATACGAGCAGTACTTC. Residues: CAWSLGPYEQYF.

The chain carries TRBV11-2 and TRBJ2-5; 9 nucleotides agree with TRBD2. The germline V gene has CDR1 SGHAT and CDR2 FQNNGV. The V segment lost 5 bases and the J segment 5 bases; nucleotides outside the gene matches: 9. There are 15 residues in the CDR3. CDR3 sequence (DNA): TGTGCCAGCAGCCCGAGCGGGAGGAATCGGGAGACCCAGTACTTC. It codes for CASSPSGRNRETQYF. Using reference TRBV11-2 and TRBJ2-5 for the parts outside the CDR3, the full variable domain is EAGVAQSPRYKIIEKRQSVAFWCNPISGHATLYWYQQILGQGPKLLIQFQNNGVVDDSQLPKDRFSAERLKGVDSTLKIQPAKLEDSAVYLCASSPSGRNRETQYFGPGTRLLVL.

This rearrangement joins TRBV18 to TRBJ1-6, with 9 bases that match TRBD1. The germline gives CDR1 KGHSH, CDR2 LQKENI. Unmatched junction bases numbered 7, after V lost 3 bases and J lost 7 bases. The CDR3 has 16 residues. This CDR3 is CASSPIQTGGNSPLHF. The CDR3 DNA reads TGTGCCAGCTCACCCATCCAGACAGGGGGGAATTCACCCCTCCACTTT. Drawing the rest from reference TRBV18 and TRBJ1-6, the complete variable domain is NAGVMQNPRHLVRRRGQEARLRCSPMKGHSHVYWYRQLPEEGLKFMVYLQKENIIDESGMPKERFSAEFPKEGPSILRIQQVVRGDSAAYFCASSPIQTGGNSPLHFGNGTRLTVT.

The chain links TRBV2 to TRBJ2-1; 7 bases map to TRBD2. The germline V gene has CDR1 SNHLY and CDR2 FYNNEI. CDR3 size: 16 residues. This chain's CDR3 is CATTGWEGPTYNEQFF. CDR3 sequence (DNA): TGTGCGACAACTGGGTGGGAGGGACCCACATACAATGAGCAGTTCTTC.

V usage is TRBV28 and J usage is TRBJ2-4; a weak D match, TRBD2 (5 bases). The CDR3 has 17 amino acids. Looked up from germline, CDR1 is MDHEN and CDR2 is SYDVKM. V was cut by 5 bases and J by 1 base, with 18 bases left in between. The CDR3 here is CASSPTIGVGAKNIQYF. In DNA form, the CDR3 reads TGTGCCAGCAGTCCGACGATCGGGGTCGGGGCCAAAAACATTCAGTACTTC.

V gene TRBV5-1 combines with J gene TRBJ2-5, with D uncertain. The CDR3 consists of 13 residues. V was cut by 0 bases and J by 1 base, with 4 bases left in between. Looked up from germline, CDR1 is SGHRS and CDR2 is YFSETQ. The DNA for the CDR3 is TGCGCCAGCAGCTTGGCAGTCCAAGAGACCCAGTACTTC. This encodes CASSLAVQETQYF.

CDR3 loop: CASSGSLASGNYEQYF. DNA for the CDR3: TGTGCCAGCAGCGGTAGTTTGGCTAGCGGGAACTACGAGCAGTACTTC. This rearrangement joins TRBV27 to TRBJ2-7; 9 bases are a match to TRBD2. Trimming took 6 bases from V and 3 from J; bases not matched to a gene: 12. This CDR3 region has 16 residues. Germline V gene data show CDR1 as MNHEY and CDR2 as SMNVEV (reference sequence).

V usage is TRBV29-1 and J usage is TRBJ2-1; 10 bases match TRBD2. V lost 5 bases, J lost 0 bases, and 4 bases stayed unmatched. The CDR3 totals 15 residues. CDR1 is SQVTM, CDR2 ANQGSEA, per germline. CDR3 region: CSVPSGGNSYNEQFF. In DNA form, the CDR3 reads TGCAGCGTTCCTAGCGGGGGTAACTCCTACAATGAGCAGTTCTTC.